Described below is a single T cell receptor beta chain sequence and its context. Its matching antigen is unknown. This sample is drawn from a study of cytomegalovirus exposure and HLA in healthy donors. Study-level findings and limits: Altogether, some 170 TCR beta chains were recorded as cytomegalovirus-associated. In a later analysis, at a false discovery rate of 0.05, 17,000 or so TCR beta sequences were associated with HLA alleles. Evidence from a later analysis indicated that most CMV-associated TCR beta chains looked HLA-restricted. Later findings reportedly placed an Asian-associated ancestry cluster below the approximately 620-donor mean for N-insertions.

V lost 6 bases and J 0 bases, leaving 12 bases between the germline ends. The CDR3 loop spans 15 amino acids. Germline V gene data show CDR1 as MNHEY and CDR2 as SVGAGI. It was with 60 Vbeta and 13 Jbeta primers that the PCR ran. The repertoire was sequenced with immunoSEQ multiplex PCR; TCRdb's copy has only in-frame clones and lacks some. Here the sample spans tens of thousands of clones, approximately 74% being singletons. The material sequenced was PBMCs. This TCR was sampled from a woman in her twenties or thirties in good health and CMV-seropositive. The chain recombines TRBV6-5 with TRBJ2-1; D may be TRBD1 (6 bases). The CDR3, as DNA: TGTGCCAGCAGCCGAACCAGGGGCTCCTACAATGAGCAGTTCTTC. Translation: CASSRTRGSYNEQFF.